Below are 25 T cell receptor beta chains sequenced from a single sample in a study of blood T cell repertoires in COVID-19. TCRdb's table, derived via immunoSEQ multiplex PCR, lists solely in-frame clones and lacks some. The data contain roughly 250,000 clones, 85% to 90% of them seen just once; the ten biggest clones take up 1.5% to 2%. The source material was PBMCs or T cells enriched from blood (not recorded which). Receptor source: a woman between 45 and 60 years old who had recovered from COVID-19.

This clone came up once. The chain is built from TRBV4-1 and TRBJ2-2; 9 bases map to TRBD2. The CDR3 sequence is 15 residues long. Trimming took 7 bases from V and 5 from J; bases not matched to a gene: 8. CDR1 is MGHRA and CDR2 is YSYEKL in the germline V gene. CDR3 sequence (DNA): TGCGCCAGCACCGGCGGGAGGGATGTTACCGGGGAGCTGTTTTTT. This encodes CASTGGRDVTGELFF.

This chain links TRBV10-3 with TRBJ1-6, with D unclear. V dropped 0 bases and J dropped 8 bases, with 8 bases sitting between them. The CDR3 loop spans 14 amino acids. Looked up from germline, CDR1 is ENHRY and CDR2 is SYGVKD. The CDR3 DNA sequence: TGTGCCATCAGTGAGTCTGATCGCGATTCACCCCTCCACTTT. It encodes CAISESDRDSPLHF.

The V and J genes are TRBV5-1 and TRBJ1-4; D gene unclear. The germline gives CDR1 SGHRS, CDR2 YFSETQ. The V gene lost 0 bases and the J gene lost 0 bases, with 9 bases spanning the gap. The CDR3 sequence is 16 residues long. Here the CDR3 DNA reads TGCGCCAGCAGCTTGGCCGGGTTTGCAACTAATGAAAAACTGTTTTTT. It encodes CASSLAGFATNEKLFF. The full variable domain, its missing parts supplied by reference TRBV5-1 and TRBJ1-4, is KAGVTQTPRYLIKTRGQQVTLSCSPISGHRSVSWYQQTPGQGLQFLFEYFSETQRNKGNFPGRFSGRQFSNSRSEMNVSTLELGDSALYLCASSLAGFATNEKLFFGSGTQLSVL.

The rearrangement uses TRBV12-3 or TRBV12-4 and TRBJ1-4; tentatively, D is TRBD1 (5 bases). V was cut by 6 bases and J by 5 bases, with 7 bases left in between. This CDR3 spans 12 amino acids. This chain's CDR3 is CASSRGNEKLFF. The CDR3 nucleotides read TGTGCCAGCAGCCGGGGGAATGAAAAACTGTTTTTT.

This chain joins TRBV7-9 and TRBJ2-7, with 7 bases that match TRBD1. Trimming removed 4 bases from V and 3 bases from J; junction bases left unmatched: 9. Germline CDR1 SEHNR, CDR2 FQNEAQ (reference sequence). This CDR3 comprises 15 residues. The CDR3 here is CASSSTVGQNYEQYF. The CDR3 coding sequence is TGTGCCAGCAGCTCAACAGTGGGACAGAACTACGAGCAGTACTTC. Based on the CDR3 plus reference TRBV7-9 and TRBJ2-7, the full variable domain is DTGVSQNPRHKITKRGQNVTFRCDPISEHNRLYWYRQTLGQGPEFLTYFQNEAQLEKSRLLSDRFSAERPKGSFSTLEIQRTEQGDSAMYLCASSSTVGQNYEQYFGPGTRLTVT.

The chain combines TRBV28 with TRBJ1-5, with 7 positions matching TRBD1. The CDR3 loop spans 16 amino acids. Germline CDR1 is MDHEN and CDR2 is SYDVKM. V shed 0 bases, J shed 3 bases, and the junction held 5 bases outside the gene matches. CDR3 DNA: TGTGCCAGCAGTTTATGGAAGGGGGCGGTCAATCAGCCCCAGCATTTT. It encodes CASSLWKGAVNQPQHF.

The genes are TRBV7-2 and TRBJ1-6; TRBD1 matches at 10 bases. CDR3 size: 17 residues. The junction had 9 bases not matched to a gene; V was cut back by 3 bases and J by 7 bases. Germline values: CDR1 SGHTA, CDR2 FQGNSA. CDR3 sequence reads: CASSFTQTGGRNSPLHF. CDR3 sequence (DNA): TGTGCCAGCAGCTTCACACAGACAGGGGGCAGGAATTCACCCCTCCACTTT.

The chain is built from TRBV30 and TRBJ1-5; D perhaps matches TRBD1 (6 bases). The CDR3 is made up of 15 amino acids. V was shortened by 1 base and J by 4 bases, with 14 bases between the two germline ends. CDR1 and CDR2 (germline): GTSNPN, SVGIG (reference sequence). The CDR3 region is CAWSALGTTNQPQHF. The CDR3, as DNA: TGTGCCTGGAGTGCCCTTGGGACAACAAATCAGCCCCAGCATTTT.

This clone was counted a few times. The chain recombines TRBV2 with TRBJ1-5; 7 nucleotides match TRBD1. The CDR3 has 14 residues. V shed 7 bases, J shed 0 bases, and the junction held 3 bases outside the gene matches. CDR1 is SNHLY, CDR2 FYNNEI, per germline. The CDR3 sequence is CASTGTVSNQPQHF. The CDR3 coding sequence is TGTGCCAGCACAGGGACAGTTAGCAATCAGCCCCAGCATTTT.

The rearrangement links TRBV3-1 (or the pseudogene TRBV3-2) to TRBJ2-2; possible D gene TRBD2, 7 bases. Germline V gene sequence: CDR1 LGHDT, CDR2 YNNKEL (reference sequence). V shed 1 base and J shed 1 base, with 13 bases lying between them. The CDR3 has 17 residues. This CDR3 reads CASSQVGRGRNTGELFF. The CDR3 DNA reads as TGTGCCAGCAGCCAAGTGGGGAGGGGGAGGAACACCGGGGAGCTGTTTTTT.

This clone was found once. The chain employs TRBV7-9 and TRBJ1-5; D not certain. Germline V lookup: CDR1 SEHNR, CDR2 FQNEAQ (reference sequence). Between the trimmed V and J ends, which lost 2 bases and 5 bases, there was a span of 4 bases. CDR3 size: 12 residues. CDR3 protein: CASSLQDQPQHF. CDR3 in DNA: TGTGCCAGCAGCTTACAGGATCAGCCCCAGCATTTT. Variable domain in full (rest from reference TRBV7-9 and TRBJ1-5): DTGVSQNPRHKITKRGQNVTFRCDPISEHNRLYWYRQTLGQGPEFLTYFQNEAQLEKSRLLSDRFSAERPKGSFSTLEIQRTEQGDSAMYLCASSLQDQPQHFGDGTRLSIL.

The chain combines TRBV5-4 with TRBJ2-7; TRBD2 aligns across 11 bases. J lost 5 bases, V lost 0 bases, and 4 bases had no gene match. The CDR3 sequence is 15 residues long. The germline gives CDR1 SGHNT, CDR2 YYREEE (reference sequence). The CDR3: CASSLAVAGGNEQYF. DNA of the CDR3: TGTGCCAGCAGCTTGGCCGTAGCGGGAGGGAACGAGCAGTACTTC.

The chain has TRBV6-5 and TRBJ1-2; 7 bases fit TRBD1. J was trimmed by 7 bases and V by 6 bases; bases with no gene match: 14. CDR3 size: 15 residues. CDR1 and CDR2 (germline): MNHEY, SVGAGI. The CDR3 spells CASRGSRQGRGGYTF. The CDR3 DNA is TGTGCCAGCAGGGGATCCCGACAGGGAAGGGGTGGCTACACCTTC.

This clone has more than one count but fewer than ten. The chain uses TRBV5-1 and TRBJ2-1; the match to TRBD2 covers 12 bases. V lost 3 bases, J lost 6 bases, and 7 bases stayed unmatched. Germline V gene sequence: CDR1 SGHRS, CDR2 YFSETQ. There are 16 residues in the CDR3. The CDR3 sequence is CASSYPEGLAGNEQFF. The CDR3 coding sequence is TGCGCCAGCAGCTACCCCGAGGGACTAGCGGGCAATGAGCAGTTCTTC.

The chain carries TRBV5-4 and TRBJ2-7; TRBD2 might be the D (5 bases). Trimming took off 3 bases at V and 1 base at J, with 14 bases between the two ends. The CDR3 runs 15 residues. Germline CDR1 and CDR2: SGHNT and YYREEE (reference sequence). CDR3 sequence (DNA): TGTGCCAGCAGCTCCGACGGACTCCTTTCCTACGAGCAGTACTTC. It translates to CASSSDGLLSYEQYF.

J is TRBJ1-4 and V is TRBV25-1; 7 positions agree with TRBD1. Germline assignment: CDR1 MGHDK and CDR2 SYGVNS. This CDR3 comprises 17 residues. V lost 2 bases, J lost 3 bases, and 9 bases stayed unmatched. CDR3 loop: CASSEPTGAVPNEKLFF. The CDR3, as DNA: TGTGCCAGCAGTGAACCCACAGGGGCTGTACCTAATGAAAAACTGTTTTTT.

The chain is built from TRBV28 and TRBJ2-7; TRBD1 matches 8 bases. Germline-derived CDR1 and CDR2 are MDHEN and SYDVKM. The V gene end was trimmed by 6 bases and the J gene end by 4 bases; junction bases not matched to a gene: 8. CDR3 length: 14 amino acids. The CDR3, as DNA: TGTGCCAGCAGCCCTCAGGGGGCGCGTTACGAGCAGTACTTC. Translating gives CASSPQGARYEQYF.

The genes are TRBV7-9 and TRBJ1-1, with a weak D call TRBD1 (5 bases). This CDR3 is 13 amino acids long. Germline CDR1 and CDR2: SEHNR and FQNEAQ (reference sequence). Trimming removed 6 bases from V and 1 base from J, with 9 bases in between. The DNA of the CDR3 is TGTGCCAGCAGTCGACAGCCGAACACTGAAGCTTTCTTT. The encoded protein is CASSRQPNTEAFF.

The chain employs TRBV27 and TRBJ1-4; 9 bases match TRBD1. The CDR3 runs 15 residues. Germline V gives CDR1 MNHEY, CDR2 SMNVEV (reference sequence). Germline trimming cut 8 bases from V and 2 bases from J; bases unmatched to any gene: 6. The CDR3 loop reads CASRDRVATNEKLFF. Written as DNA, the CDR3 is TGTGCCAGCCGGGACAGGGTCGCGACTAATGAAAAACTGTTTTTT. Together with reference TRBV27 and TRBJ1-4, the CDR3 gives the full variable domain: EAQVTQNPRYLITVTGKKLTVTCSQNMNHEYMSWYRQDPGLGLRQIYYSMNVEVTDKGDVPEGYKVSRKEKRNFPLILESPSPNQTSLYFCASRDRVATNEKLFFGSGTQLSVL.

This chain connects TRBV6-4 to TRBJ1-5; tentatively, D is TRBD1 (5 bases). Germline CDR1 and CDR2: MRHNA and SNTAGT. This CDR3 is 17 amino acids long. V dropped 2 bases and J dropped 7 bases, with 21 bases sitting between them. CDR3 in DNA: TGTGCCAGCAGTGACCCCGTGCCGGGGGAAGAGCGGCAGCCCCAGCATTTT. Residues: CASSDPVPGEERQPQHF.

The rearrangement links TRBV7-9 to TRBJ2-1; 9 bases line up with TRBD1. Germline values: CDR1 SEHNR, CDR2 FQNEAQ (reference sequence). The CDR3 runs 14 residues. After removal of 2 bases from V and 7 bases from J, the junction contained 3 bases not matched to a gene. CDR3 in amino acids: CASSLTQGANEQFF. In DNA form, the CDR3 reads TGTGCCAGCAGCTTAACACAGGGGGCTAATGAGCAGTTCTTC.

For the CDR3, the DNA is TGTGCCAGCAGTTTCCGGGACAGGGGGCGGGACGGGGAGCTGTTTTTT. This gives the protein CASSFRDRGRDGELFF. The rearrangement uses TRBV27 and TRBJ2-2; TRBD1 matches 12 bases. CDR3 length equals 16 residues. Germline-derived CDR1 and CDR2 are MNHEY and SMNVEV (reference sequence). The trim removed 3 bases at V and 7 bases at J, leaving 6 bases unmatched.

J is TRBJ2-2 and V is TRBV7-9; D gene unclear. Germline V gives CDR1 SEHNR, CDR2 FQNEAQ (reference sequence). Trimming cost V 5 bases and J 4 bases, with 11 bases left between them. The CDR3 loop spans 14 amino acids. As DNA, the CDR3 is TGTGCCAGCAGCGAACCATTGAGCACCGGGGAGCTGTTTTTT. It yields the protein CASSEPLSTGELFF.

CDR3 amino acids: CAWSVTGAPGELFF. In DNA, the CDR3 is TGTGCCTGGAGTGTGACAGGGGCCCCCGGGGAGCTGTTTTTT. The rearrangement links TRBV30 to TRBJ2-2, with 8 bases matching TRBD1. V lost 0 bases to trimming and J lost 6 bases; unmatched junction nucleotides: 3. This CDR3 spans 14 amino acids. CDR1 is GTSNPN and CDR2 is SVGIG in the germline V gene (reference sequence).

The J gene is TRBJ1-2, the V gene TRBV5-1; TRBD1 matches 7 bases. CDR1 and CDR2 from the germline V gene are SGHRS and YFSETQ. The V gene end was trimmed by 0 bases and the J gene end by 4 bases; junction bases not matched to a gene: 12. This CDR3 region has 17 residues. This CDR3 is CASSLASDRDRLYGYTF. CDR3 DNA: TGCGCCAGCAGCTTGGCAAGTGACAGGGACCGACTCTATGGCTACACCTTC.